This TCR beta chain originates from a study of cytomegalovirus exposure and HLA in healthy donors. Both 60 Vbeta primers and 13 Jbeta primers went into the PCR. Data came from immunoSEQ multiplex PCR; TCRdb stores just in-frame clones and leaves some out. The sample consists of around 120,000 clones, around 86% of them appearing once. Per the germline V gene, CDR1 is LNHDA and CDR2 is SQIVND (reference sequence). V was shortened by 5 bases and J by 1 base, with 4 bases between the two germline ends. The CDR3 runs to 12 residues. Study-wide results and limits: In an earlier analysis, about 87% or about 30%: the productive usage of most TCR beta V segments.

With regard to this clone: Antigen: not known.

Source material: PBMCs. The clonotype was recovered from a man between 18 and 29 years old in good health and CMV-seronegative. V gene TRBV19 combines with J gene TRBJ2-3; no reliable D call. The CDR3 protein is CASSPRTDTQYF. The CDR3 nucleotides are TGTGCCAGTAGTCCTCGCACAGATACGCAGTATTTT.